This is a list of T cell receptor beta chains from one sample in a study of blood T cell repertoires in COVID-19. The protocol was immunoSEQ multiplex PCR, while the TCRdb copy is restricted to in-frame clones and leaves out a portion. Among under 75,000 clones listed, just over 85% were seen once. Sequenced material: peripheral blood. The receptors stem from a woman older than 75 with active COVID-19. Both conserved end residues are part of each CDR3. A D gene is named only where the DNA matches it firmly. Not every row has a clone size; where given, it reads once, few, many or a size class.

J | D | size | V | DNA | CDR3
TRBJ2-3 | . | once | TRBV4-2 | TGTGCCAGCAGCCCCCGAGGACTGTCCACAGATACGCAGTATTTT | CASSPRGLSTDTQYF
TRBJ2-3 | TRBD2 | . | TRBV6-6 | TGTGCCAGCAGTCCCGGTTTGCGGGGGGCTAGCACAGATACGCAGTATTTT | CASSPGLRGASTDTQYF
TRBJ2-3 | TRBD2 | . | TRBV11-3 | TGTGCCAGCAGCCGGGGGGTGCTAGGGACAGATACGCAGTATTTT | CASSRGVLGTDTQYF
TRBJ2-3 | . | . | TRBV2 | TGTGCCAGCAGCGACTTTAGAGGAGTCACAGATACGCAGTATTTT | CASSDFRGVTDTQYF
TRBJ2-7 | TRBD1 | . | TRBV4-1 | TGCGCCAGCAGCCAAGATCCGGACAGGGTGGGCGAGCAGTACTTC | CASSQDPDRVGEQYF
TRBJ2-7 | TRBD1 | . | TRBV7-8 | TGTGCCAGCAGCTTGGGACAGTCTCTGGGCGAGCAGTACTTC | CASSLGQSLGEQYF
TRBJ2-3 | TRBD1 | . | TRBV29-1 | TGCAGCGTTCGCGACAGGGGGCCCACAGATACGCAGTATTTT | CSVRDRGPTDTQYF
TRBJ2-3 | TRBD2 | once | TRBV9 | TGTGCCAGCAGCCGCCGTGGGGGGGTCACCGATACGCAGTATTTT | CASSRRGGVTDTQYF
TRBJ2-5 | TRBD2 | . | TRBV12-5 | TGTGCTAGTGGTTCTAGCGGGGTTGAGACCCAGTACTTC | CASGSSGVETQYF
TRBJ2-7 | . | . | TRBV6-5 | TGTGCCAGCAGTTCCGTCCTCCGCGAGCAGTACTTC | CASSSVLREQYF
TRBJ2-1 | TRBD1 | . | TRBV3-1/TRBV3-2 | TGTGCCAGCAGCCGCGACAGGGGACTTTGGCAGTTCTTC | CASSRDRGLWQFF
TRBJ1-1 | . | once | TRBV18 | TGTGCCAGCTCACCGGGGAGGGCCCAGGACACTGAAGCTTTCTTT | CASSPGRAQDTEAFF
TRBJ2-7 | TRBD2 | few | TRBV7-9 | TGTGCCAGCAGCACTGCCGGGACTAGGACCTACGAGCAGTACTTC | CASSTAGTRTYEQYF
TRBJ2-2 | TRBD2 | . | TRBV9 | TGTGCCAGCAGCGACACTAGCGGAAACACCGGGGAGCTGTTTTTT | CASSDTSGNTGELFF